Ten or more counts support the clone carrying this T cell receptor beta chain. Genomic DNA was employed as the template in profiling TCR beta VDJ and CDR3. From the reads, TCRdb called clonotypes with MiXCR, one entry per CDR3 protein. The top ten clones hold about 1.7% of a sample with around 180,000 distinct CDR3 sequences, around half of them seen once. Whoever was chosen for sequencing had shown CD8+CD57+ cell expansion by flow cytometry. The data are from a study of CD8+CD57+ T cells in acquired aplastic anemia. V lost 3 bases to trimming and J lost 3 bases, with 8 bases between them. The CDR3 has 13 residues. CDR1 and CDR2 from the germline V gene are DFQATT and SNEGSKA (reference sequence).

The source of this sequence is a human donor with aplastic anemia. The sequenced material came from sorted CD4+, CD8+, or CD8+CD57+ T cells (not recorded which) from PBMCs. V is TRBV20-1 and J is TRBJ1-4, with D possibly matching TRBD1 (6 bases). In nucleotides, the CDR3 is TGCAGTGCTAGTGGGGGGCCTAATGAAAAACTGTTTTTT. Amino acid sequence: CSASGGPNEKLFF.